The 8 T cell receptor beta chains below all came from one sample that was sequenced in a study of T cells in Graves' hyperthyroidism and ophthalmopathy. Amplification targeted TCR beta CDR3 regions from RNA transcripts. A set of HTBI primers served as the primers for a first-round RT-PCR of the TCR CDR3. Each CDR3 protein is one row after TCRdb ran MiXCR on the multiplex PCR reads. The data contain 700,000 to 850,000 distinct CDR3 sequences, roughly 32% of them seen just once; the ten biggest clones take up around 31%. The specimen sequenced was blood. Receptor source: a woman aged 40 to 49 with Graves' hyperthyroidism.

DNA of the CDR3: TGCAGCGTTGACGACGGGGTAGGCACTGAAGCTTTCTTT. Amino acid sequence: CSVDDGVGTEAFF. The chain joins TRBV29-1 to TRBJ1-1; D gene unclear. The CDR3 loop spans 13 amino acids. Germline loops: CDR1 SQVTM, CDR2 ANQGSEA. V shed 3 bases and J shed 4 bases, with 12 bases lying between them.

Turning to this clonotype: A read error may explain this, as a much larger clone is one base away. The chain is built from TRBV7-2 and TRBJ1-2; 7 bases align to TRBD1. CDR1 is SGHTA and CDR2 is FQGNSA in the germline V gene. V shed 7 bases and J 1 base; nucleotides not matched to a gene: 6. The CDR3 loop spans 14 amino acids. Here the CDR3 DNA reads TGTGCCAGCAAGGCAGGGGGGATTAACTATGGCTACACCTTC. This translates into CASKAGGINYGYTF.

This chain connects TRBV7-2 to TRBJ2-3, with D possibly TRBD2 on 6 matching bases. Germline V gene sequence: CDR1 SGHTA, CDR2 FQGNSA. The CDR3 runs to 14 residues. V lost 5 bases, J lost 2 bases, and 11 bases lay in between. The CDR3 bases are TGTGCCAGCAGCCATAGCGGAAACACAGATACGCAGTATTTT. Translating gives CASSHSGNTDTQYF.

This chain joins TRBV3-1 and TRBJ2-5, with TRBD2 identical over 7 bases. The CDR3 spans 17 residues. CDR1 LGHDT and CDR2 YNNKEL come from the germline V gene (reference sequence). V gave up 4 bases and J gave up 0 bases; unmatched junction bases: 11. The CDR3 reads CASSRDVGGGYQETQYF. The CDR3 bases are TGTGCCAGCAGCCGAGATGTCGGCGGGGGTTACCAAGAGACCCAGTACTTC.

Remarks on this clonotype: A much larger clone is a single base away; this may be a read error. V gene TRBV2 combines with J gene TRBJ1-2; D is uncertain. This CDR3 contains 11 residues. Trimming stripped 4 bases from V and 7 bases from J, with 7 bases between. Germline V gives CDR1 SNHLY, CDR2 FYNNEI. The CDR3 loop is CASSGDCGYTF. The CDR3 coding sequence is TGTGCCAGCAGTGGAGACTGTGGCTACACCTTC.

In its sample, this clonotype was seen many times. The rearrangement joins TRBV7-8 to TRBJ2-5; 13 bases match TRBD2. Germline loops: CDR1 SGHVS, CDR2 FQNEAQ. The CDR3 contains 15 residues. J lost 4 bases, V lost 7 bases, and 6 bases had no gene match. The CDR3 DNA reads TGTGCCAGCACCTCAACTAGCGGGGGGGCAGAGACCCAGTACTTC. Its protein product is CASTSTSGGAETQYF.

This chain uses TRBV7-8 with TRBJ1-3; maybe TRBD1 (6 bases). The V end lost 5 bases, the J end lost 3 bases, and 17 bases lay between the germline ends. Germline V lookup: CDR1 SGHVS, CDR2 FQNEAQ. The CDR3 extends over 16 amino acids. The CDR3 loop reads CASSPMGALLGNTIYF. In nucleotides, the CDR3 is TGTGCCAGCAGCCCCATGGGGGCATTGCTTGGAAACACCATATATTTT. The entire variable domain, with the rest obtained from reference TRBV7-8 and TRBJ1-3, is as follows: GAGVSQSPRYKVAKRGQDVALRCDPISGHVSLFWYQQALGQGPEFLTYFQNEAQLDKSGLPSDRFFAERPEGSVSTLKIQRTQQEDSAVYLCASSPMGALLGNTIYFGEGSWLTVV.

This clonotype was found many times. The chain carries TRBV7-3 and TRBJ2-5, with TRBD2 matching over 10 bases. J was trimmed by 1 base and V by 1 base; bases with no gene match: 3. This CDR3 spans 16 amino acids. Per germline, CDR1 SGHTA and CDR2 FQGTGA. The CDR3 sequence: CASSLKASGGQETQYF. In DNA form, the CDR3 reads TGTGCCAGCAGCTTAAAGGCTAGCGGGGGCCAAGAGACCCAGTACTTC.